The 15 T cell receptor beta chains listed next were all sequenced from one sample in a study of molecular identifiers for immune sequencing clone quantification. TCRdb re-called the PCR reads through MiXCR, storing one row per CDR3 protein. The table lists about 68,000 distinct CDR3 sequences, 15% to 20% of them singletons. The sequenced sample consisted of naive CD8+ T cells from blood, with Jurkat cell RNA spiked in. Subset of the sample: FACS-sorted CD8+CD4-CCR7+CD45RA+ naive T cells. These receptors were collected from a human donor in good health. Some libraries in this study had Jurkat cell RNA spiked in.

Ten or more counts support this clonotype. This chain uses TRBV28 with TRBJ1-1; tentatively, D is TRBD1 (5 bases). CDR1 MDHEN and CDR2 SYDVKM come from the germline V gene. The V and J ends lost 1 base and 6 bases respectively, with 15 bases between them. The CDR3 is made up of 15 amino acids. CDR3 nucleotides: TGTGCCAGCAGTTTATTGCGGCAGGGTTTTCCTGAAGCTTTCTTT. It yields the protein CASSLLRQGFPEAFF. Variable domain in full (rest from reference TRBV28 and TRBJ1-1): DVKVTQSSRYLVKRTGEKVFLECVQDMDHENMFWYRQDPGLGLRLIYFSYDVKMKEKGDIPEGYSVSREKKERFSLILESASTNQTSMYLCASSLLRQGFPEAFFGQGTRLTVV.

A note on this clonotype: A much larger clone lies a single base off, so this may be a read error. J is TRBJ2-3 and V is TRBV2, with D possibly matching TRBD1 (7 bases). Trimming pared 7 bases from V and 2 bases from J, leaving 19 bases between. Germline CDR1 SNHLY, CDR2 FYNNEI. This CDR3 has 16 amino acids. CDR3: CASITGASATTDTQYF. The CDR3, as DNA: TGTGCCAGCATCACAGGGGCTAGCGCGACCACAGATACGCAGTATTTT.

In this sample, this clonotype turned up many times. V usage is TRBV9 and J usage is TRBJ2-6; 8 bases are shared with TRBD1. V dropped 3 bases and J dropped 2; count of bases not matched to a gene: 4. The CDR3 covers 16 residues. In germline, CDR1 is SGDLS, CDR2 YYNGEE. CDR3 DNA: TGTGCCAGCAGCGGGACAGGGCGGCCTGGGGCCAACGTCCTGACTTTC. Encoded protein: CASSGTGRPGANVLTF.

This clonotype was observed at least ten times. The chain joins TRBV19 to TRBJ2-1; 14 positions match TRBD2. V lost 6 bases to trimming and J lost 9 bases; unmatched junction nucleotides: 7. Germline CDR1 LNHDA, CDR2 SQIVND (reference sequence). The CDR3 is made up of 15 amino acids. The CDR3 loop reads CASSLGLAGVTEQFF. The DNA for the CDR3 is TGTGCCAGTAGCCTGGGACTAGCGGGAGTTACTGAGCAGTTCTTC.

Of note for this clonotype: It may be a read error: a sequence one base away is much more abundant. This CDR3 is missing its conserved last phenylalanine or tryptophan, likely due to a read error. This sequence joins TRBV20-1 and TRBJ2-4, with a tentative D call TRBD2 (5 bases). The V end lost 2 bases, the J end lost 3 bases, and 29 bases lay between the germline ends. Germline CDR1 is DFQATT and CDR2 is SNEGSKA (reference sequence). The CDR3 contains 20 residues. In nucleotides, the CDR3 is TGCAGTGCTAGACCCCTCCTCGTGGAGGATAGACTCGGTGGCAAAAACATTCAGTACCTC. Its translation is CSARPLLVEDRLGGKNIQYL.

The J gene is TRBJ2-7, the V gene TRBV6-1, with D possibly being TRBD2 (6 bases). Germline V lookup: CDR1 MNHNS, CDR2 SASEGT. V lost 7 bases to trimming and J lost 3 bases, with 16 bases between them. This CDR3 spans 14 amino acids. The DNA of the CDR3 is TGTGCCAGCACGTGGGGAGGAGAAGACTACGAGCAGTACTTC. This encodes CASTWGGEDYEQYF.

In this sample, this clonotype turned up a few times. This could be a read error, since a much larger clone is one nucleotide away. The V call is TRBV7-9, the J call TRBJ1-5; 8 bases align to TRBD1. Germline V gene sequence: CDR1 SEHNR, CDR2 FQNEAQ (reference sequence). The CDR3 runs to 14 residues. CDR3 sequence (DNA): TGTGCCAGCAGCATCACAGGGGGGGATCAGTCCCAGCATTTT. Translation: CASSITGGDQSQHF. Full variable domain (remainder filled in from reference TRBV7-9 and TRBJ1-5): DTGVSQNPRHKITKRGQNVTFRCDPISEHNRLYWYRQTLGQGPEFLTYFQNEAQLEKSRLLSDRFSAERPKGSFSTLEIQRTEQGDSAMYLCASSITGGDQSQHFGDGTRLSIL.

This clonotype was detected a few times. The chain links TRBV7-9 to TRBJ2-7, with TRBD1 matching 8 bases. The CDR3 is 16 amino acids. V lost 0 bases and J lost 2; bases outside the gene matches: 6. Germline V gene sequence: CDR1 SEHNR, CDR2 FQNEAQ (reference sequence). The CDR3 protein is CASSLALGQATYEQYF. The DNA for the CDR3 is TGTGCCAGCAGCTTAGCGCTGGGACAGGCCACCTACGAGCAGTACTTC.

Concerning this clonotype itself: A much larger clone lies a single base off, so this may be a read error. The chain has TRBV7-2 and TRBJ2-1; TRBD2 matches 11 bases. The CDR3 consists of 16 residues. CDR1 and CDR2 (germline): SGHTA, FQGNSA. V gave up 3 bases and J gave up 4 bases; unmatched junction bases: 5. CDR3 nucleotides: TGTGCCAGCAGCTTGGTAGCGGGAGGGCTGTACAATGAGCAGTTCTTC. Protein product: CASSLVAGGLYNEQFF.

This clonotype was detected many times. This chain joins TRBV14 and TRBJ2-4, with 8 positions matching TRBD1. The CDR3 totals 15 residues. The V gene end was trimmed by 2 bases and the J gene end by 9 bases; junction bases not matched to a gene: 9. The germline CDR1 and CDR2 sequences are SGHDN and FVKESK. This CDR3 reads CASSQSDRDWFIQYF. The CDR3 DNA sequence: TGTGCCAGCAGCCAATCGGACAGGGATTGGTTCATTCAGTACTTC.

In this sample, this clonotype turned up many times. The J gene is TRBJ1-1, the V gene TRBV5-1, with 7 bases identical to TRBD1. Per germline, CDR1 SGHRS and CDR2 YFSETQ. V dropped 4 bases and J dropped 4; count of bases not matched to a gene: 10. This CDR3 spans 15 amino acids. The CDR3 sequence is CASSLTGDRTTEAFF. CDR3 sequence (DNA): TGCGCCAGCAGCCTAACAGGGGATAGAACCACTGAAGCTTTCTTT. The variable domain in full, with the rest retrieved from reference TRBV5-1 and TRBJ1-1, is KAGVTQTPRYLIKTRGQQVTLSCSPISGHRSVSWYQQTPGQGLQFLFEYFSETQRNKGNFPGRFSGRQFSNSRSEMNVSTLELGDSALYLCASSLTGDRTTEAFFGQGTRLTVV.

This clonotype was seen many times. This chain joins TRBV28 and TRBJ2-7, with D perhaps TRBD2 (6 bases). The germline V and J ends were trimmed by 6 bases and 5 bases, with 17 bases remaining between them. This CDR3 spans 14 amino acids. Germline V lookup: CDR1 MDHEN, CDR2 SYDVKM. The CDR3: CASSPRGLFHEQYF. The DNA for the CDR3 is TGTGCCAGCAGCCCAAGGGGACTGTTCCACGAGCAGTACTTC.

The chain joins TRBV27 to TRBJ2-7, with unresolved D. Trimming stripped 8 bases from V and 0 bases from J, with 14 bases between. This CDR3 has 14 amino acids. CDR1 is MNHEY, CDR2 SMNVEV, per germline (reference sequence). The CDR3 DNA reads as TGTGCCAGCTCTTGGACGAGCAGCTCCTACGAGCAGTACTTC. Encoded protein: CASSWTSSSYEQYF.

The chain employs TRBV12-3 or TRBV12-4 and TRBJ2-2; D call uncertain. The CDR3 is 12 residues long. The germline V and J ends were trimmed by 6 bases and 6 bases, with 8 bases remaining between them. The CDR3 DNA is TGTGCCAGCAGCTCCTTGGCCGGGGAGCTGTTTTTT. It encodes CASSSLAGELFF.

In this sample, this clonotype turned up many times. The chain uses TRBV11-3 and TRBJ2-3; D remains ambiguous. CDR3 length equals 14 residues. In germline, CDR1 is SGHNT, CDR2 YENEEA. V gave up 0 bases and J gave up 11 bases, with 15 bases separating them. The CDR3 sequence is CASSLDPSQKVQYF. The CDR3 nucleotides are TGTGCCAGCAGCTTAGATCCATCGCAAAAGGTGCAGTATTTT.